Reported below is one T cell receptor (beta chain). The antigen remains unidentified. These data originate in a study of T cells expressing NK-cell markers. Whole-study context: Eight donors were sequenced, seven testing HCMV-seropositive and one testing seronegative.

Germline CDR1 KGHDR, CDR2 SFDVKD. The CDR3 consists of 16 residues. Libraries used 5'RACE template switching adding universal primer site and UMIs. Following a re-call of the 5' RACE reads, TCRdb has one entry per CDR3 protein and lacks DNA. The sample table sets out some 190,000 distinct CDR3 sequences. Regarding the study as a whole: Where several donors were concerned, these clonotypes also led the CD3+CD56-NKG2C+ fraction.

Sequences were obtained from blood T cells: a sorted CD56 or NKG2C T cell subset, CD4+ or CD8+ T cells, or bulk PBMC T cells (not recorded which). The chain has TRBV24-1 and TRBJ2-1. The clonotype comes from a man between 18 and 69 years old in good health. The CDR3 sequence is CATSDHNMVSYNEQFF.